This TCR beta chain was observed in a study of blood T cell repertoires in COVID-19. Sequencing was performed with immunoSEQ multiplex PCR; in TCRdb, only in-frame clones are kept and a portion is missing. The sample records about 60,000 clones, approximately 84% being singletons. This CDR3 is 17 amino acids long. The germline CDR1 and CDR2 sequences are ENHRY and SYGVKD. V shed 2 bases, J shed 4 bases, and the junction held 13 bases outside the gene matches. This chain links TRBV10-3 with TRBJ1-1; 7 nucleotides match TRBD1. The source of this sequence is a man aged 65 to 79 with active COVID-19. The sequenced sample consisted of peripheral blood. The DNA of the CDR3 is TGTGCCATCAGTGAGCCCACAGACAGGGTGGCGGGCACTGAAGCTTTCTTT. As protein: CAISEPTDRVAGTEAFF.